The 9 T cell receptor beta chains presented below share a single source sample, sequenced in a study of cytomegalovirus exposure and HLA in healthy donors. The primer mix had 60 Vbeta and 13 Jbeta primers. Using immunoSEQ multiplex PCR, the repertoire was profiled, and TCRdb retains in-frame clones only, with some absent. Among about 120,000 clones listed, around 80% were seen once. The sequenced material came from PBMCs. The receptors come from a woman aged 40 to 50 in good health and CMV-seropositive.

The genes are TRBV4-1 and TRBJ2-2; D is possibly TRBD1 (6 bases). Trimming took off 1 base at V and 2 bases at J, with 14 bases between the two ends. The CDR3 runs to 17 residues. The germline CDR1 and CDR2 sequences are MGHRA and YSYEKL. DNA for the CDR3: TGCGCCAGCAGCCAAGCCCTTAGGGGGACCAACACCGGGGAGCTGTTTTTT. Protein product: CASSQALRGTNTGELFF.

This sequence joins TRBV4-1 and TRBJ2-3; possible D gene TRBD2, 7 bases. Germline V gene lookup returns CDR1 MGHRA and CDR2 YSYEKL. Trimming removed 4 bases from V and 3 bases from J, with 14 bases in between. CDR3 length equals 15 residues. In DNA, the CDR3 is TGCGCCAGCAGCCCTACGGGGGGCGGGACAGATACGCAGTATTTT. Protein: CASSPTGGGTDTQYF.

The rearrangement links TRBV7-9 to TRBJ2-5, with TRBD1 matching 11 bases. Looked up from germline, CDR1 is SEHNR and CDR2 is FQNEAQ (reference sequence). The CDR3 totals 16 residues. J was trimmed by 11 bases and V by 1 base; bases with no gene match: 12. CDR3 in amino acids: CASSLVAGQGEWEQYF. CDR3 DNA: TGTGCCAGCAGCTTAGTAGCGGGACAGGGGGAATGGGAGCAGTACTTC.

This clone was picked up a small number of times. The chain employs TRBV19 and TRBJ2-7; TRBD1 is a possible D gene (5 bases). V was clipped by 5 bases and J by 6 bases, with 17 bases between them. The germline CDR1 and CDR2 sequences are LNHDA and SQIVND (reference sequence). The CDR3 length is 14 residues. CDR3 DNA sequence: TGTGCCAGTAGTTACCAGGGCGTACGTAGCGAGCAGTACTTC. Protein product: CASSYQGVRSEQYF.

A single count supports this clone. The rearrangement links TRBV4-2 to TRBJ2-7; TRBD2 matches at 14 bases. Unmatched junction bases numbered 2, after V lost 0 bases and J lost 4 bases. The CDR3 spans 16 residues. Germline CDR1 and CDR2: LGHNA and YNFKEQ. The CDR3 nucleotides read TGTGCCAGCAGCCAAGATGGACTAGCGGGAGGATACGAGCAGTACTTC. Its translation: CASSQDGLAGGYEQYF.

The gene calls are TRBV5-4 and TRBJ1-2; TRBD1 is a possible D gene (5 bases). Trimming stripped 0 bases from V and 4 bases from J, with 10 bases between. The CDR3 is made up of 14 amino acids. CDR1 is SGHNT and CDR2 is YYREEE in the germline V gene (reference sequence). The CDR3 DNA reads TGTGCCAGCAGCTTGGTAGGGGCAGGCTATGGCTACACCTTC. Encoded protein: CASSLVGAGYGYTF.

The chain couples TRBV7-9 to TRBJ2-7, with a tentative D call TRBD1 (5 bases). Trimming removed 5 bases at V and 3 bases at J, with 20 bases between. Germline V lookup: CDR1 SEHNR, CDR2 FQNEAQ (reference sequence). This CDR3 is 16 amino acids long. The CDR3: CASSTPSGDSSYEQYF. CDR3 bases: TGTGCCAGCAGCACCCCCTCGGGCGACAGTAGCTACGAGCAGTACTTC.

The chain couples TRBV9 to TRBJ1-4; TRBD1 aligns across 11 bases. The CDR3 spans 15 residues. Trimming took 4 bases from V and 5 from J; bases not matched to a gene: 4. Germline V gives CDR1 SGDLS, CDR2 YYNGEE. The chain's CDR3 is CASSQDRGLNEKLFF. DNA for the CDR3: TGTGCCAGCAGCCAGGACAGGGGGCTGAATGAAAAACTGTTTTTT.

This chain uses TRBV18 with TRBJ2-5; TRBD2 agrees at 9 bases. Trimming took 3 bases from V and 1 from J; bases not matched to a gene: 6. CDR3 length: 16 amino acids. Germline lookup yields CDR1 KGHSH and CDR2 LQKENI. The CDR3 region is CASSPGTSSFQETQYF. The CDR3 coding sequence is TGTGCCAGCTCACCTGGGACTAGCTCTTTCCAAGAGACCCAGTACTTC.